This T cell receptor (beta chain) was found in a study of T cell responses to AZD1222 COVID-19 vaccine. Across the study: Second-dose intervals near 4 or 12 weeks were combined.

The assay was immunoSEQ multiplex PCR, and TCRdb's table has in-frame clones only and misses some. The data show 99,000 or so clones, around 80% seen once. This clone was recorded a few times. The antigen is undetermined. Germline loops: CDR1 SGHAT, CDR2 FQNNGV. The V segment lost 5 bases and the J segment 10 bases; nucleotides outside the gene matches: 12. This CDR3 spans 15 amino acids. General observations from the study: The donor group comprised mostly white British people and more females; the analysis possibly underestimated clonal diversity. Spike-specific TCR breadth and depth both grew after two AZD1222 doses. Only after the peak T cell response were repertoires sampled.

This receptor was taken from an adult in good health. The chain carries TRBV11-2 and TRBJ2-1; 9 bases fit TRBD2. The sample consisted of peripheral blood, taken on day 0 of AZD1222 vaccination. The CDR3 DNA follows: TGTGCCAGCAGCCCGGGGAGCGGGGGGACGTTCGAGCAGTTCTTC. It codes for CASSPGSGGTFEQFF.